The 21 T cell receptor beta chains reported below all come from one sample, sequenced in a study of T cell responses to AZD1222 COVID-19 vaccine. Measured with immunoSEQ multiplex PCR; TCRdb has only the in-frame clones, and not every one. The sample lists about 120,000 clones; roughly 90% were seen once. Sequences were derived from peripheral blood, sampled on day 0 of AZD1222 vaccination. Receptors originate from an adult in good health.

This chain connects TRBV4-3 to TRBJ1-2; no clear D gene. This CDR3 region has 14 residues. From germline, CDR1 is LGHNA and CDR2 YSLEER. With 4 bases removed from V and 8 bases from J, the gap between germline ends came to 17 bases. The CDR3 spells CASSRTKSHGGYTF. Written as DNA, the CDR3 is TGCGCCAGCAGCCGTACCAAGAGCCACGGCGGCTACACCTTC.

This sequence joins TRBV14 and TRBJ1-5; D is undetermined. V was clipped by 0 bases and J by 4 bases, with 1 base between them. The CDR3 is 12 residues long. The germline CDR1 and CDR2 sequences are SGHDN and FVKESK. CDR3 DNA: TGTGCCAGCAGCCAAGAGAATCAGCCCCAGCATTTT. Residues: CASSQENQPQHF. The full variable domain, completed using reference TRBV14 and TRBJ1-5, is EAGVTQFPSHSVIEKGQTVTLRCDPISGHDNLYWYRRVMGKEIKFLLHFVKESKQDESGMPNNRFLAERTGGTYSTLKVQPAELEDSGVYFCASSQENQPQHFGDGTRLSIL.

This clone appeared a single time. This chain joins TRBV28 and TRBJ1-1, with D unclear. The CDR3 extends over 14 amino acids. Germline CDR1 is MDHEN and CDR2 is SYDVKM. V lost 7 bases to trimming and J lost 5 bases, with 17 bases between them. The CDR3 DNA sequence: TGTGCCAGCATTTCTCTAGGAGGTAAAACTGAAGCTTTCTTT. This codes for CASISLGGKTEAFF.

The chain employs TRBV2 and TRBJ2-3; D uncertain. Looked up from germline, CDR1 is SNHLY and CDR2 is FYNNEI. Trimming removed 3 bases from V and 3 bases from J, with 19 bases in between. This CDR3 has 17 amino acids. The CDR3, as DNA: TGTGCCAGCAGTGAGAGCCGAAAGGCGTATGGGACAGATACGCAGTATTTT. The encoded protein is CASSESRKAYGTDTQYF.

The chain employs TRBV13 and TRBJ1-6, with 9 bases that match TRBD1. Looked up from germline, CDR1 is PRHDT and CDR2 is FYEKMQ (reference sequence). The J segment lost 8 bases and the V segment lost 5 bases, leaving 7 bases of the junction unmatched. This CDR3 spans 15 amino acids. As DNA, the CDR3 is TGTGCCAGCAGCCCCCCGGGACAGGGATATTCACCCCTCCACTTT. Protein sequence: CASSPPGQGYSPLHF.

The chain carries TRBV5-1 and TRBJ1-1; no clear D gene. Germline loops: CDR1 SGHRS, CDR2 YFSETQ. This CDR3 is 14 amino acids long. Trimming took 0 bases from V and 7 from J, leaving 13 bases between them. The CDR3 reads CASSLEVGQSEAFF. Written as DNA, the CDR3 is TGCGCCAGCAGCTTGGAAGTCGGTCAGAGTGAAGCTTTCTTT.

This clone was seen a single time. The chain employs TRBV9 and TRBJ1-1, with D possibly matching TRBD1 (5 bases). The CDR3 runs to 14 residues. CDR1 is SGDLS and CDR2 is YYNGEE in the germline V gene. Between the trimmed V and J ends, which lost 4 bases and 1 base, there was a span of 11 bases. For the CDR3, the DNA is TGTGCCAGCAGCCCCAGGGAGTGGAACACTGAAGCTTTCTTT. Translated, it gives CASSPREWNTEAFF.

The rearrangement uses TRBV5-6 and TRBJ2-7; D remains ambiguous. This CDR3 comprises 13 residues. Trimming took off 1 base at V and 2 bases at J, with 7 bases between the two ends. The germline gives CDR1 SGHDT, CDR2 YYEEEE. The CDR3 is CASSLTRTYEQYF. The CDR3 bases are TGTGCCAGCAGCTTGACACGAACCTACGAGCAGTACTTC.

For the CDR3, the DNA is TGTGCTAGTGGTATGACTAGCGGGGGCCCCTCCTACGAGCAGTACTTC. This translates into CASGMTSGGPSYEQYF. The rearrangement links TRBV12-5 to TRBJ2-7; 12 bases fit TRBD2. Germline CDR1 LGHNT, CDR2 FRNRAP. J was trimmed by 0 bases and V by 5 bases; bases with no gene match: 5. The CDR3 spans 16 residues.

The genes are TRBV7-3 and TRBJ2-1; D perhaps matches TRBD2 (6 bases). V was clipped by 5 bases and J by 7 bases, with 15 bases between them. The CDR3 has 14 residues. Germline V gene sequence: CDR1 SGHTA, CDR2 FQGTGA. In DNA form, the CDR3 reads TGTGCCAGCAGCCTAGGGCTGGGGAGGAATGAGCAGTTCTTC. This translates into CASSLGLGRNEQFF. The full variable domain, rest sourced from reference TRBV7-3 and TRBJ2-1, is GAGVSQTPSNKVTEKGKYVELRCDPISGHTALYWYRQSLGQGPEFLIYFQGTGAADDSGLPNDRFFAVRPEGSVSTLKIQRTERGDSAVYLCASSLGLGRNEQFFGPGTRLTVL.

The rearrangement uses TRBV19 and TRBJ1-1; D gene uncertain. The CDR3 sequence is 13 residues long. Per germline, CDR1 LNHDA and CDR2 SQIVND (reference sequence). Deletions cut 6 bases from V and 1 base from J, with 9 bases between. The CDR3 nucleotides are TGTGCCAGTAGGGGTCCCGGGAACACTGAAGCTTTCTTT. The encoded protein is CASRGPGNTEAFF.

This clone was detected only once. This rearrangement joins TRBV5-4 to TRBJ1-2; D may be TRBD1 (5 bases). CDR1 is SGHNT, CDR2 YYREEE, per germline (reference sequence). There are 16 residues in the CDR3. The germline V and J ends were trimmed by 1 base and 2 bases, with 15 bases remaining between them. The CDR3 region has the DNA TGTGCCAGCAGCTTGCAGACCAGGGTGTTGAACTATGGCTACACCTTC. Its translation: CASSLQTRVLNYGYTF.

This chain connects TRBV7-9 to TRBJ1-6; 8 bases match TRBD1. The length of the CDR3 is 14 residues. The trim removed 5 bases at V and 9 bases at J, leaving 6 bases unmatched. Per germline, CDR1 SEHNR and CDR2 FQNEAQ (reference sequence). CDR3 DNA: TGTGCCAGCAGCAAAGGACAGGGCGGTTCACCCCTCCACTTT. This gives the protein CASSKGQGGSPLHF.

This chain links TRBV10-1 with TRBJ2-7; 9 positions agree with TRBD2. CDR3 length: 15 amino acids. With 7 bases clipped from V and 7 bases from J, the junction kept 14 bases outside the gene matches. CDR1 is WNHNN, CDR2 SYGVQD, per germline (reference sequence). CDR3 residues: CASILRGLAPVEQYF. The CDR3 DNA sequence: TGCGCCAGCATCCTCAGGGGACTAGCCCCTGTGGAGCAGTACTTC.

The rearrangement links TRBV7-8 to TRBJ1-1; 7 bases align to TRBD1. Germline values: CDR1 SGHVS, CDR2 FQNEAQ. With 2 bases clipped from V and 6 bases from J, the junction kept 15 bases outside the gene matches. There are 17 residues in the CDR3. The CDR3 DNA sequence: TGTGCCAGCAGCTTATTGCCTAGTGTCGGGACAGCACCTGAAGCTTTCTTT. It translates to CASSLLPSVGTAPEAFF.

This chain joins TRBV7-3 and TRBJ2-7; TRBD1 agrees at 8 bases. Germline trimming cut 6 bases from V and 4 bases from J; bases unmatched to any gene: 5. The CDR3 sequence is 13 residues long. In germline, CDR1 is SGHTA, CDR2 FQGTGA. The CDR3 region is CASSQQGGYEQYF. As DNA, the CDR3 is TGTGCCAGCAGTCAACAGGGGGGATACGAGCAGTACTTC.

CDR3 bases: TGTGCCAGCAGGGAGCGGGGCTACAATGAGCAGTTCTTC. Its translation: CASRERGYNEQFF. The chain combines TRBV6-5 with TRBJ2-1; TRBD2 matches at 7 bases. This CDR3 region has 13 residues. Unmatched junction bases numbered 2, after V lost 6 bases and J lost 3 bases. Looked up from germline, CDR1 is MNHEY and CDR2 is SVGAGI.

The J gene is TRBJ1-5, the V gene TRBV19, with a tentative D call TRBD1 (5 bases). The CDR3 covers 15 residues. Germline CDR1 reads LNHDA; CDR2 reads SQIVND (reference sequence). V shed 6 bases and J shed 7 bases, with 19 bases lying between them. CDR3 DNA sequence: TGTGCCAGTAGGGTGCGGTCAGGGTTTGACCAGCCCCAGCATTTT. Its translation: CASRVRSGFDQPQHF.

The chain couples TRBV7-3 to TRBJ2-3; tentative D call: TRBD2 (6 bases). Trimming took 8 bases from V and 2 from J, leaving 17 bases between them. This CDR3 comprises 15 residues. Germline V lookup: CDR1 SGHTA, CDR2 FQGTGA. CDR3 bases: TGTGCCAGCGGCAAAGGACTAACACCCACAGATACGCAGTATTTT. As protein: CASGKGLTPTDTQYF.

The V and J genes are TRBV7-2 and TRBJ2-5, with 16 bases identical to TRBD2. CDR1 and CDR2 from the germline V gene are SGHTA and FQGNSA. V shed 5 bases, J shed 4 bases, and the junction held 7 bases outside the gene matches. CDR3 length: 17 amino acids. The CDR3: CASSAGTSGGAGETQYF. In nucleotides, the CDR3 is TGTGCCAGCAGCGCTGGGACTAGCGGGGGGGCCGGAGAGACCCAGTACTTC. The entire variable domain, with the rest obtained from reference TRBV7-2 and TRBJ2-5, is as follows: GAGVSQSPSNKVTEKGKDVELRCDPISGHTALYWYRQSLGQGLEFLIYFQGNSAPDKSGLPSDRFSAERTGGSVSTLTIQRTQQEDSAVYLCASSAGTSGGAGETQYFGPGTRLLVL.

This chain connects TRBV7-2 to TRBJ2-7; D may match TRBD1 or TRBD2 (5 bases each). The CDR3 length is 15 residues. Germline-derived CDR1 and CDR2 are SGHTA and FQGNSA. V lost 1 base to trimming and J lost 4 bases, with 14 bases between them. The CDR3 protein is CASSLGGDPIYEQYF. The CDR3 nucleotides are TGTGCCAGCAGCTTAGGAGGGGATCCGATTTACGAGCAGTACTTC.